This entry lists 5 T cell receptor beta chains sequenced from one sample in a study of T cells in Graves' hyperthyroidism and ophthalmopathy. RNA transcripts provided the source from which TCR beta CDR3 regions were amplified. HTBI primers were used for first-round RT-PCR of the TCR CDR3. TCRdb re-analysed the multiplex PCR reads in MiXCR, keeping a single row per CDR3 protein. This sample has 500,000 to 600,000 distinct CDR3 sequences, with roughly 17% found just once. Source material: blood. These receptors were taken from a woman between 18 and 29 years old with Graves' hyperthyroidism.

This clonotype appeared many times. The genes are TRBV7-2 and TRBJ2-3; perhaps TRBD1 as D (7 bases). In germline, CDR1 is SGHTA, CDR2 FQGNSA. V was clipped by 2 bases and J by 1 base, with 16 bases between them. This CDR3 has 17 amino acids. CDR3 amino acids: CASSLNPGGTGTDTQYF. The CDR3 nucleotides are TGTGCCAGCAGCTTAAACCCAGGGGGGACTGGCACAGATACGCAGTATTTT.

The genes are TRBV7-8 and TRBJ1-5; 9 bases map to TRBD1. The germline V gene has CDR1 SGHVS and CDR2 FQNEAQ. This CDR3 is 16 amino acids long. The trim removed 5 bases at V and 3 bases at J, leaving 8 bases unmatched. The CDR3 DNA sequence: TGTGCCAGCAGCCCGCGTCGGGACAGGGTCAATCAGCCCCAGCATTTT. Amino acid sequence: CASSPRRDRVNQPQHF.

The gene calls are TRBV15 and TRBJ2-7; the D gene is possibly TRBD2 (6 bases). V was shortened by 0 bases and J by 0 bases, with 15 bases between the two germline ends. The germline CDR1 and CDR2 sequences are LNHNV and YYDKDF (reference sequence). CDR3 length: 17 amino acids. The CDR3 protein is CATSRDGARGDSYEQYF. CDR3 DNA: TGTGCCACCAGCAGAGATGGAGCCCGCGGGGACTCCTACGAGCAGTACTTC. Full variable domain (remainder filled in from reference TRBV15 and TRBJ2-7): DAMVIQNPRYQVTQFGKPVTLSCSQTLNHNVMYWYQQKSSQAPKLLFHYYDKDFNNEADTPDNFQSRRPNTSFCFLDIRSPGLGDTAMYLCATSRDGARGDSYEQYFGPGTRLTVT.

The chain links TRBV6-2 or TRBV6-3 to TRBJ2-3; D perhaps matches TRBD2 (5 bases). Germline CDR1 is MNHEY and CDR2 is SVGEGT. The germline V and J ends were trimmed by 6 bases and 8 bases, with 9 bases remaining between them. The CDR3 is 11 amino acids. The CDR3 DNA follows: TGTGCCAGCAGCGAAGAGGGTACGCAGTATTTT. It translates to CASSEEGTQYF.

This sequence joins TRBV4-3 and TRBJ2-3; TRBD1 is a possible D gene (5 bases). V was shortened by 4 bases and J by 2 bases, with 13 bases between the two germline ends. The CDR3 extends over 15 amino acids. Per germline, CDR1 LGHNA and CDR2 YSLEER. CDR3 loop: CASSPRAGNTDTQYF. In nucleotides, the CDR3 is TGCGCCAGCAGCCCCCGAGCAGGGAACACAGATACGCAGTATTTT.